This TCR beta chain was identified in a study of PD-1 blockade in classical Hodgkin lymphoma. Study-wide findings and caveats: Anyone who began nivolumab under 1 year after ASCT was excluded. A significant rise in TCR diversity was seen by C4D1 for CD4+ cells but not for CD8+ cells.

Assay used: immunoSEQ multiplex PCR; TCRdb lists only in-frame clones, some missing. The sample records around 19,000 clones, roughly 73% being singletons. As for this clone: Antigen: not known.

With 5 bases removed from V and 1 base from J, the gap between germline ends came to 4 bases. CDR3 length: 12 amino acids. Germline CDR1 SGDLS, CDR2 YYNGEE. Each patient relapsed following autologous stem cell transplantation, and prior brentuximab vedotin exposure differed. This sequence originates from a human donor with classical Hodgkin lymphoma. The genes are TRBV9 and TRBJ1-3; D not resolved. The material sequenced was peripheral blood mononuclear cells (PBMCs), taken before the second cycle of nivolumab. CDR3 protein: CASSFSGNTIYF. In DNA form, the CDR3 reads TGTGCCAGCAGTTTTTCTGGAAACACCATATATTTT.